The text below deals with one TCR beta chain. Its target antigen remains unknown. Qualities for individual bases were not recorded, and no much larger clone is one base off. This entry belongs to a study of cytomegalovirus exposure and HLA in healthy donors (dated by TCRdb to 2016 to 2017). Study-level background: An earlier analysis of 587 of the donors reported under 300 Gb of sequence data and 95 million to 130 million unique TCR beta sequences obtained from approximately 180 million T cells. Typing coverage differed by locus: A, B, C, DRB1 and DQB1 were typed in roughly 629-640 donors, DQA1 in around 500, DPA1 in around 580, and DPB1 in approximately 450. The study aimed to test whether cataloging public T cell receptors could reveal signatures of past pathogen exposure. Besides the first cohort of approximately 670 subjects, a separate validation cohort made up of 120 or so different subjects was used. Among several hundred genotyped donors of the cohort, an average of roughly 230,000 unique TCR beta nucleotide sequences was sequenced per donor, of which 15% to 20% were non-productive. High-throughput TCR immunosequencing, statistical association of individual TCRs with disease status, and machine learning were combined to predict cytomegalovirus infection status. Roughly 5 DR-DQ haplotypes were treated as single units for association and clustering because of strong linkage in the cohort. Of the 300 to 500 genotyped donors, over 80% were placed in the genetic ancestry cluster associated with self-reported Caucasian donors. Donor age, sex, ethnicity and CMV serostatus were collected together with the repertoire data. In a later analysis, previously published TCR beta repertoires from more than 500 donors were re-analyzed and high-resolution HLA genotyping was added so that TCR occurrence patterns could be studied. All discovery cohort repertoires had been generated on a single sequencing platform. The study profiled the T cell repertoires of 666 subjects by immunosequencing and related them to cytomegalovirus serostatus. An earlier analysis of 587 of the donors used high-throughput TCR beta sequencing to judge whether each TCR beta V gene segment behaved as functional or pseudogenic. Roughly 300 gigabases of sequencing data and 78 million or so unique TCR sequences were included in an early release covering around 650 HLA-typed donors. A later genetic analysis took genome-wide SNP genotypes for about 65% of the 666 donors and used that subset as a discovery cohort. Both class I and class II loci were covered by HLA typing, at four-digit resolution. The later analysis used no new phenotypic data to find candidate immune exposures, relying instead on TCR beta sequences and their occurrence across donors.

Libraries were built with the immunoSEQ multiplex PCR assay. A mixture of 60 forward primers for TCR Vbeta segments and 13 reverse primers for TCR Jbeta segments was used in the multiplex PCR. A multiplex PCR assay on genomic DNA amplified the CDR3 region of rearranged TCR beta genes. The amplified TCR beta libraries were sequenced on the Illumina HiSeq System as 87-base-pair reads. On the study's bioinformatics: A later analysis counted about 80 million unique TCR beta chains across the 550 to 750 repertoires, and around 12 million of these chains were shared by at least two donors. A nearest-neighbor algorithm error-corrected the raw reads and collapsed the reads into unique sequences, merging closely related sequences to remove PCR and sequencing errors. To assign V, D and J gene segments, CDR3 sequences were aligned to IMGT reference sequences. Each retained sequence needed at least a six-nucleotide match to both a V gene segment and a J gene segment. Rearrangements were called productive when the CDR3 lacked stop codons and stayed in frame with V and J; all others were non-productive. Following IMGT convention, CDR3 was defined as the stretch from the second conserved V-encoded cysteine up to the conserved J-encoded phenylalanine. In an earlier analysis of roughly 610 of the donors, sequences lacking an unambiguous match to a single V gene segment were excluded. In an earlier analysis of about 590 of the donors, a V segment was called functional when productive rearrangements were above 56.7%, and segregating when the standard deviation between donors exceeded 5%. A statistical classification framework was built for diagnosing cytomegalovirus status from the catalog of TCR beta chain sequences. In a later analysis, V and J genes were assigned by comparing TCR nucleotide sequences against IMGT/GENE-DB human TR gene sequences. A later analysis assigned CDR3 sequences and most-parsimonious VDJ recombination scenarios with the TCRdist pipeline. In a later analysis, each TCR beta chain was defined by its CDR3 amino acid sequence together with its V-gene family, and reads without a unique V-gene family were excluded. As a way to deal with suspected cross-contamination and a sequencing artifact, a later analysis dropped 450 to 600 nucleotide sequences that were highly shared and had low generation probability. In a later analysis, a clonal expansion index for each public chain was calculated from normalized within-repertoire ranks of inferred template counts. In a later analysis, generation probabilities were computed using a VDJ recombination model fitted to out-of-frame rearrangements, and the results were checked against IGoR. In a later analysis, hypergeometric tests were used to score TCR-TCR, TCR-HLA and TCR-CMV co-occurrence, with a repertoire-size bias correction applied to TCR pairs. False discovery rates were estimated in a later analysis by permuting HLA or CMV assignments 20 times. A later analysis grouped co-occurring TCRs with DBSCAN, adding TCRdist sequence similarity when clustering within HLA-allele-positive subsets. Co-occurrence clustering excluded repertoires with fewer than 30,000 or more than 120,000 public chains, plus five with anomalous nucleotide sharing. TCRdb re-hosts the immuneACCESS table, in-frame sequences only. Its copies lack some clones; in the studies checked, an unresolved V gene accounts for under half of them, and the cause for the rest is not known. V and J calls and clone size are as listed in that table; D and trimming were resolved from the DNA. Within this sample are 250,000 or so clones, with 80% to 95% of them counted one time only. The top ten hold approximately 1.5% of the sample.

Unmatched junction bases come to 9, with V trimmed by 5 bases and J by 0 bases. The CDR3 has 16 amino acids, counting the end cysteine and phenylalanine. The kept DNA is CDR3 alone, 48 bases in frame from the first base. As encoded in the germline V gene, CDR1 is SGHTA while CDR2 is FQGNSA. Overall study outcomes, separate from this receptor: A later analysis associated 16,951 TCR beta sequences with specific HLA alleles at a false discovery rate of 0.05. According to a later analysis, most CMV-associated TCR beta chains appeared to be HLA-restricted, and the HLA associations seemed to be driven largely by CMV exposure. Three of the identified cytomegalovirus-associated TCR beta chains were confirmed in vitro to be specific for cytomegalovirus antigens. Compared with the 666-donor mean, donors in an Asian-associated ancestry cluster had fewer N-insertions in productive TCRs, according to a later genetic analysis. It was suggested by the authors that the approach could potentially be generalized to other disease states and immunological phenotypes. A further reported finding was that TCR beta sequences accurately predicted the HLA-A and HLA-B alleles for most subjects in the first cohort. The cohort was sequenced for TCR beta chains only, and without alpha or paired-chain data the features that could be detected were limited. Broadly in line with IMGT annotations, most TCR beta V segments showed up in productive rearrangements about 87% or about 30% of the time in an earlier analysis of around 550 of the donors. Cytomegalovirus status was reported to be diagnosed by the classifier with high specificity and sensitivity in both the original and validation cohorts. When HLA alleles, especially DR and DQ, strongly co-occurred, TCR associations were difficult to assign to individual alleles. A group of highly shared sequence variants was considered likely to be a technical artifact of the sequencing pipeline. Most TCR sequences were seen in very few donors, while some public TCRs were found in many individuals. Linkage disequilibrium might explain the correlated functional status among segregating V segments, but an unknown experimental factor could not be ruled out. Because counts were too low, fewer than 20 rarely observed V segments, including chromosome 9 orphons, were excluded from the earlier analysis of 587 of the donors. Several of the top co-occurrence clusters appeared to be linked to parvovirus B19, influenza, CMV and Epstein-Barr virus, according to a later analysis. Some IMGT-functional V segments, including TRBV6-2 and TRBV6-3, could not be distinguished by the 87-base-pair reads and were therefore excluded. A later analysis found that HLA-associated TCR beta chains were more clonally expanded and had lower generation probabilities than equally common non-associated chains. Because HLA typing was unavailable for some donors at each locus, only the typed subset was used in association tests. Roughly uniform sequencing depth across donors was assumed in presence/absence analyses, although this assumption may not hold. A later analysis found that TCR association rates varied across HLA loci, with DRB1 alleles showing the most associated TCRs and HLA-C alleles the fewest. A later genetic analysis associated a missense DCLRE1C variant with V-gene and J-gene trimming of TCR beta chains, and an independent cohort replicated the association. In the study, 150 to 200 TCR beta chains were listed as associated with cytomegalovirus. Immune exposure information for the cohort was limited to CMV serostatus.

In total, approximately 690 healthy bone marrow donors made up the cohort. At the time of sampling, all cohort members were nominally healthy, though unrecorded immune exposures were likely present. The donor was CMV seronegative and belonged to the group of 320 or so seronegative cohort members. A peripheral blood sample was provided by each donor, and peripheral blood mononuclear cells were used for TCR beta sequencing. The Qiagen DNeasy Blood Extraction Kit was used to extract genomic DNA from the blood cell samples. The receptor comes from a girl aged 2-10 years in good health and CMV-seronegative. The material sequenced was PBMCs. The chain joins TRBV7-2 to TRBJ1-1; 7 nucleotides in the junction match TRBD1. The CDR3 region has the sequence CASSARQGPLNTEAFF. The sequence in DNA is TGTGCCAGCAGCGCACGACAGGGACCGTTGAACACTGAAGCTTTCTTT. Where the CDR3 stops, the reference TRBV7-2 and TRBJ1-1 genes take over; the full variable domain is GAGVSQSPSNKVTEKGKDVELRCDPISGHTALYWYRQSLGQGLEFLIYFQGNSAPDKSGLPSDRFSAERTGGSVSTLTIQRTQQEDSAVYLCASSARQGPLNTEAFFGQGTRLTVV.